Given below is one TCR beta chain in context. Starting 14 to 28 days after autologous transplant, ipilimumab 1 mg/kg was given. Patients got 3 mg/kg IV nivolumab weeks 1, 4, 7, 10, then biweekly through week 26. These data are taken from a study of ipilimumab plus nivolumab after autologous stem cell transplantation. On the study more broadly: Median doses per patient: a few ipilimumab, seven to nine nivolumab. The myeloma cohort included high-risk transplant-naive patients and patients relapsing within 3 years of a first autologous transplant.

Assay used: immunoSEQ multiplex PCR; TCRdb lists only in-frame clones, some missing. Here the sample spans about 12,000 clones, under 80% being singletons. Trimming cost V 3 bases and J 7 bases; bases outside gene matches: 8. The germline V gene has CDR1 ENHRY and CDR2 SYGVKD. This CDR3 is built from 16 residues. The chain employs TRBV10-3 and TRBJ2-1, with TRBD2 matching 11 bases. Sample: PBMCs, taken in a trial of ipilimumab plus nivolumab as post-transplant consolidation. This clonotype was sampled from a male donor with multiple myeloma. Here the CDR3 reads CAISELAGAAGNEQFF. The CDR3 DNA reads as TGTGCCATCAGTGAACTAGCGGGGGCCGCCGGGAATGAGCAGTTCTTC.